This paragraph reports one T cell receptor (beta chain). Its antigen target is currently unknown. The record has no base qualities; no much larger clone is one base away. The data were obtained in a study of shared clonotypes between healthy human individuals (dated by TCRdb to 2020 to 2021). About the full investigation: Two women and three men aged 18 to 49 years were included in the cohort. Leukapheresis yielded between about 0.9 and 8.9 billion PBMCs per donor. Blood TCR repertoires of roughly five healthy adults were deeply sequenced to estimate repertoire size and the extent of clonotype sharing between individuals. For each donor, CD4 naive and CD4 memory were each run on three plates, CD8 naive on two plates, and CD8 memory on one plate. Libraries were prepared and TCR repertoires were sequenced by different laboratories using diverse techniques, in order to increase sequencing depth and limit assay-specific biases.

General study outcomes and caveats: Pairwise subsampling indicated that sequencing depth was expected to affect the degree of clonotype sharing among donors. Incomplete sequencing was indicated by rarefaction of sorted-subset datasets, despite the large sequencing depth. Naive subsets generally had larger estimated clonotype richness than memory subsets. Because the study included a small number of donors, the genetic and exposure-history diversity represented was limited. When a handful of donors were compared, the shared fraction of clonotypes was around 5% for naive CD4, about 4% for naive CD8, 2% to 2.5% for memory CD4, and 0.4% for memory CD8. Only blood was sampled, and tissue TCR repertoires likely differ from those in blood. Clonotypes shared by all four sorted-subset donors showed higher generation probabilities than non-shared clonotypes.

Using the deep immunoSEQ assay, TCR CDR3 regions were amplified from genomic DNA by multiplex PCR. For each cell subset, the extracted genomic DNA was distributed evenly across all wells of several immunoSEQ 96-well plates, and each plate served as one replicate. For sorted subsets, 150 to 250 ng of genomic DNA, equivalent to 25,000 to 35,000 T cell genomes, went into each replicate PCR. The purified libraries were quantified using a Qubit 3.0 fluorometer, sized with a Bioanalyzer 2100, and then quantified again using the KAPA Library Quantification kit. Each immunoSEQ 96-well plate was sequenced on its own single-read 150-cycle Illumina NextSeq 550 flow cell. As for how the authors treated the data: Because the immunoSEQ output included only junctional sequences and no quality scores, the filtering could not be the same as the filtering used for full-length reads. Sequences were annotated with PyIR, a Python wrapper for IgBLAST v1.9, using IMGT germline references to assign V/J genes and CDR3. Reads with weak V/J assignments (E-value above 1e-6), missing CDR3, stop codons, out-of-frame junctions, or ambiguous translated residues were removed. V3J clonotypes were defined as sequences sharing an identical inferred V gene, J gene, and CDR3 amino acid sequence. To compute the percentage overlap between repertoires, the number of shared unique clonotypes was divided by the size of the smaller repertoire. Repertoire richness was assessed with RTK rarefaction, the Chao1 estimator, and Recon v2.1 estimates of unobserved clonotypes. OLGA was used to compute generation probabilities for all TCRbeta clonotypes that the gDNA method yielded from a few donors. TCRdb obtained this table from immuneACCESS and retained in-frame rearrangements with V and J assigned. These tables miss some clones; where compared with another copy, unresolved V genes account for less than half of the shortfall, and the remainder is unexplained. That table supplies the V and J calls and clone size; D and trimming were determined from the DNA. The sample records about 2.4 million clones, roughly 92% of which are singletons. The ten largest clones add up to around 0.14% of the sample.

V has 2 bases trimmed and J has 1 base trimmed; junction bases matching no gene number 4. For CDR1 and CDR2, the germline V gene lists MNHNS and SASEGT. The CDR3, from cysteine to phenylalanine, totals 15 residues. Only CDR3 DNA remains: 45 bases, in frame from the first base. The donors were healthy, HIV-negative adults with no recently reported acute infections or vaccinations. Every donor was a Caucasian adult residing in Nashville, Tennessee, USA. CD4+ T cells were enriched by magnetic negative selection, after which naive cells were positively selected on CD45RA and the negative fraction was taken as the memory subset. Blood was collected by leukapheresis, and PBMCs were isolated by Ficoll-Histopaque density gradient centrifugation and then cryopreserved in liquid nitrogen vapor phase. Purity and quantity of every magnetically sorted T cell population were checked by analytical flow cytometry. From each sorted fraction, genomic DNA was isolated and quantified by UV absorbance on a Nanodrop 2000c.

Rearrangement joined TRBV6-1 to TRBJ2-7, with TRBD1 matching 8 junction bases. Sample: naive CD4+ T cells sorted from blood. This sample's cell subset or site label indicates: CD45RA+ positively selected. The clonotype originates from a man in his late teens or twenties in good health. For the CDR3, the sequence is CASSEFGTGSYEQYF. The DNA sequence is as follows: TGTGCCAGCAGTGAATTCGGGACAGGTTCCTACGAGCAGTACTTC.